This TCR beta chain originates from a study of cytomegalovirus exposure and HLA in healthy donors. The donors, nominally healthy at sampling, likely had unrecorded immune exposures. Researchers ran the PCR with 60 Vbeta and 13 Jbeta primers. Sequenced by immunoSEQ multiplex PCR; TCRdb stores in-frame clones only, minus some. The listing contains over 75,000 clones. This TCR derives from a girl aged 10 to 17 in good health and CMV-seropositive. Sequenced material: PBMCs.

The CDR3 nucleotides read TGCACCAGCAGCCAAGTCTTACTAGCGGGGGTCCACAATGAGCAGTTCTTC. Residues: CTSSQVLLAGVHNEQFF. The V gene is TRBV1, the J gene TRBJ2-1; the table calls TRBD2, which could not be checked here. TRBV1 is classified as a pseudogene. The CDR3 sequence is 17 residues long.